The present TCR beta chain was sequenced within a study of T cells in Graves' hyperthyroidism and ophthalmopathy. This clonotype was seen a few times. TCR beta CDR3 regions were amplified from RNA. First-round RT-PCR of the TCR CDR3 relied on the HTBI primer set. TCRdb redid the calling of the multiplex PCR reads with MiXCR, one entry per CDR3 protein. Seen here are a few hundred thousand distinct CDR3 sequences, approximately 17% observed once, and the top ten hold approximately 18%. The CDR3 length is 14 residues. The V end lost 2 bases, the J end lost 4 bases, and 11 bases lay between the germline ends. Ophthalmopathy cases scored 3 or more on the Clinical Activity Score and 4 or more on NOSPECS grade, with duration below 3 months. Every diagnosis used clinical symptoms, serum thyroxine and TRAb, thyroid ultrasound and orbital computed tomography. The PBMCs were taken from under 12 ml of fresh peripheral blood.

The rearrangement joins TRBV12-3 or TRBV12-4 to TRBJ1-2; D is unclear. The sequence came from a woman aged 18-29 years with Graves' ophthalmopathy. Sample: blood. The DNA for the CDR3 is TGTGCCAGCAGTTTACGGCAGGAACCCTATGGCTACACCTTC. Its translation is CASSLRQEPYGYTF.